Shown below are 20 T cell receptor beta chains from a single sample sequenced in a study of cytomegalovirus exposure and HLA in healthy donors. The protocol was immunoSEQ multiplex PCR, while the TCRdb copy is restricted to in-frame clones and leaves out a portion. Among 250,000 to 400,000 clones listed, roughly 87% were seen once. Sequenced material: PBMCs. All receptors derive from a woman in her thirties in good health and CMV-seropositive.

The chain is built from TRBV5-6 and TRBJ2-2; D is uncertain. Per germline, CDR1 SGHDT and CDR2 YYEEEE. Trimming pared 4 bases from V and 2 bases from J, leaving 12 bases between. CDR3 length: 15 residues. The CDR3 reads CASSLGRINTGELFF. In nucleotides, the CDR3 is TGTGCCAGCAGCCTTGGACGGATCAACACCGGGGAGCTGTTTTTT.

The J gene is TRBJ2-6, the V gene TRBV7-2; 9 nucleotides agree with TRBD1. The CDR3 is 16 residues long. Trimming removed 8 bases from V and 0 bases from J; junction bases left unmatched: 5. Germline V gives CDR1 SGHTA, CDR2 FQGNSA. The CDR3 DNA sequence: TGTGCCAGCCCAGACAGGGGGGACTCTGGGGCCAACGTCCTGACTTTC. Its translation is CASPDRGDSGANVLTF.

J is TRBJ2-7 and V is TRBV5-1; 10 bases match TRBD2. The V segment lost 4 bases and the J segment 3 bases; nucleotides outside the gene matches: 7. Per germline, CDR1 SGHRS and CDR2 YFSETQ. This CDR3 spans 15 amino acids. CDR3 DNA: TGCGCCAGCAGCGCCGGGACTAGCGAGCGCTACGAGCAGTACTTC. It specifies CASSAGTSERYEQYF.

The CDR3 sequence: CASSRLGNTDTQYF. The CDR3 nucleotides are TGTGCCAGCAGCCGCCTGGGCAACACAGATACGCAGTATTTT. J is TRBJ2-3 and V is TRBV7-9; D gene unclear. The germline V gene encodes CDR1 SEHNR and CDR2 FQNEAQ (reference sequence). Trimming shortened V by 5 bases and J by 2 bases, and 11 bases separated the two germline ends. The CDR3 is 14 amino acids. The variable domain in full, with the rest retrieved from reference TRBV7-9 and TRBJ2-3, is DTGVSQNPRHKITKRGQNVTFRCDPISEHNRLYWYRQTLGQGPEFLTYFQNEAQLEKSRLLSDRFSAERPKGSFSTLEIQRTEQGDSAMYLCASSRLGNTDTQYFGPGTRLTVL.

A remark on this clone: The sample holds other DNA sequences that translate to the same CDR3. The V gene is TRBV30, the J gene TRBJ1-2; a weak D match, TRBD1 (5 bases). The CDR3 is made up of 13 amino acids. The germline V gene has CDR1 GTSNPN and CDR2 SVGIG (reference sequence). The V and J ends lost 0 bases and 4 bases respectively, with 9 bases between them. CDR3 sequence: CAWSVGRSYGYTF. DNA of the CDR3: TGTGCCTGGAGTGTGGGGCGGAGCTATGGCTACACCTTC.

The gene calls are TRBV4-1 and TRBJ1-2; no firm D call. CDR3 size: 13 residues. The germline V gene encodes CDR1 MGHRA and CDR2 YSYEKL. The germline V and J ends were trimmed by 4 bases and 6 bases, with 12 bases remaining between them. CDR3 residues: CASSLGRNDGYTF. CDR3 bases: TGCGCCAGCAGCCTCGGACGGAACGATGGCTACACCTTC.

The chain links TRBV4-1 to TRBJ2-2; D remains unclear. V was pared by 0 bases and J by 3 bases, with 11 bases between. Germline CDR1 is MGHRA and CDR2 is YSYEKL. CDR3 size: 16 residues. The CDR3 nucleotides read TGCGCCAGCAGCCAAGAGGTTAGGGTAGACACCGGGGAGCTGTTTTTT. Translating gives CASSQEVRVDTGELFF.

This chain uses TRBV18 with TRBJ1-3; D is perhaps TRBD1 (5 bases). V was cut by 2 bases and J by 0 bases, with 8 bases left in between. The germline V gene has CDR1 KGHSH and CDR2 LQKENI. The CDR3 covers 15 residues. CDR3 nucleotides: TGTGCCAGCTCACCAGACAGCTCCTCTGGAAACACCATATATTTT. This gives the protein CASSPDSSSGNTIYF.

This chain uses TRBV9 with TRBJ2-5; 8 bases map to TRBD2. The CDR3 has 17 amino acids. Losses at the gene ends were 3 bases for V and 6 bases for J; bases not matched to a gene: 16. The V gene's germline CDR1 is SGDLS and CDR2 YYNGEE. In nucleotides, the CDR3 is TGTGCCAGCAGCGCGGAGGGCGGGGGGCGCCTACTTCAGACCCAGTACTTC. It encodes CASSAEGGGRLLQTQYF.

A note on this clone: The sample contains more than one DNA sequence encoding this CDR3. The chain is built from TRBV27 and TRBJ2-3, with D hard to call. There are 11 residues in the CDR3. Trimming removed 5 bases at V and 0 bases at J, with 0 bases between. Germline V gene data show CDR1 as MNHEY and CDR2 as SMNVEV (reference sequence). For the CDR3, the DNA is TGTGCCAGCAGTAGCACAGATACGCAGTATTTT. This gives the protein CASSSTDTQYF.

The V call is TRBV11-2, the J call TRBJ1-2; D is possibly TRBD1 (6 bases). CDR1 is SGHAT, CDR2 FQNNGV, per germline. The CDR3 spans 13 residues. Trimming pared 6 bases from V and 3 bases from J, leaving 11 bases between. CDR3 region: CASSLQGYYGYTF. For the CDR3, the DNA is TGTGCCAGCAGTCTACAGGGTTACTATGGCTACACCTTC.

This chain links TRBV19 with TRBJ2-1; 7 nucleotides align to TRBD1. Germline-derived CDR1 and CDR2 are LNHDA and SQIVND (reference sequence). The ends lost 3 bases at V and 1 base at J; junction bases unmatched: 6. CDR3 length: 16 residues. Here the CDR3 DNA reads TGTGCCAGTAGTATCCCTCAGGGGGTTTCCTACAATGAGCAGTTCTTC. Translation gives CASSIPQGVSYNEQFF.

This CDR3 is CASSDRLAGGETQYF. The CDR3 region has the DNA TGTGCCAGTAGTGACCGACTAGCGGGAGGAGAGACCCAGTACTTC. This rearrangement joins TRBV19 to TRBJ2-5; 13 nucleotides align to TRBD2. CDR1 and CDR2 from the germline V gene are LNHDA and SQIVND (reference sequence). There are 15 residues in the CDR3. V lost 5 bases, J lost 4 bases, and 4 bases stayed unmatched.

The chain links TRBV9 to TRBJ2-3; D is unclear. The germline V gene has CDR1 SGDLS and CDR2 YYNGEE. The V gene lost 0 bases and the J gene lost 3 bases, with 11 bases spanning the gap. There are 15 residues in the CDR3. The CDR3 DNA reads as TGTGCCAGCAGCGTAGCTTTCGGTTGGACAGATACGCAGTATTTT. Translation gives CASSVAFGWTDTQYF.

In its sample, this clone was seen once. The J gene is TRBJ1-5, the V gene TRBV29-1; TRBD1 matches 10 bases. Per the germline V gene, CDR1 is SQVTM and CDR2 is ANQGSEA. The CDR3 contains 13 residues. V lost 4 bases and J lost 5; bases outside the gene matches: 2. The CDR3 spells CSVGDRGDQPQHF. The CDR3 nucleotides are TGCAGCGTTGGGGACAGGGGAGATCAGCCCCAGCATTTT.

The V and J genes are TRBV6-6 and TRBJ1-2; D unclear. The germline gives CDR1 MNHNY, CDR2 SVGAGI (reference sequence). V lost 1 base and J 2 bases, leaving 11 bases between the germline ends. The CDR3 extends over 15 amino acids. The CDR3 reads CASSYYLGYNYGYTF. In DNA form, the CDR3 reads TGTGCCAGCAGTTACTATCTGGGGTACAACTATGGCTACACCTTC.

The sample holds one count of this clone. The chain links TRBV27 to TRBJ2-1, with D unresolved. V lost 3 bases to trimming and J lost 6 bases, with 9 bases between them. The germline V gene encodes CDR1 MNHEY and CDR2 SMNVEV (reference sequence). The CDR3 runs 13 residues. DNA for the CDR3: TGTGCCAGCAGTTTCTCCTTGGTCAATGAGCAGTTCTTC. Encoded protein: CASSFSLVNEQFF.

The V gene is TRBV4-1, the J gene TRBJ2-7; D tentatively fits TRBD1 or TRBD2 (5 bases each). This CDR3 spans 17 amino acids. Per germline, CDR1 MGHRA and CDR2 YSYEKL. V lost 3 bases and J lost 3, with 21 bases in between. CDR3 sequence: CASSQIAASGTNYEQYF. The CDR3 region has the DNA TGCGCCAGCAGCCAGATAGCCGCCTCCGGGACCAACTACGAGCAGTACTTC.

This chain joins TRBV9 and TRBJ1-1; the D is unclear. The CDR3 runs 12 residues. Germline loops: CDR1 SGDLS, CDR2 YYNGEE. V lost 3 bases and J lost 3, with 6 bases in between. Written as DNA, the CDR3 is TGTGCCAGCAGCGGGAGGGACACTGAAGCTTTCTTT. This codes for CASSGRDTEAFF.

The J gene is TRBJ2-7, the V gene TRBV7-9; D is ambiguous. Trimming shortened V by 5 bases and J by 2 bases, and 7 bases separated the two germline ends. CDR3 length: 12 residues. Per germline, CDR1 SEHNR and CDR2 FQNEAQ (reference sequence). In DNA, the CDR3 is TGTGCCAGCAGCGACGAAACCTACGAGCAGTACTTC. Translation: CASSDETYEQYF.